This TCR beta chain originates from a study of T cells in Graves' hyperthyroidism and ophthalmopathy. Overall study context: Before any treatment, at initial diagnosis, peripheral blood was collected.

In making diagnoses, clinical symptoms, serum thyroxine and TRAb, thyroid ultrasound and orbital computed tomography were all used. This CDR3 comprises 19 residues. The V and J ends lost 0 bases and 3 bases, in that order; junction bases with no gene match: 16. Germline V gene sequence: CDR1 MNHEY, CDR2 SVGAGI. RNA transcripts provided the source from which TCR beta CDR3 regions were amplified. First-round RT-PCR of the TCR CDR3 relied on the HTBI primer set. TCRdb processed the multiplex PCR reads anew with MiXCR; each CDR3 protein has one entry. The data show approximately 600,000 distinct CDR3 sequences, over 12% seen once. This clonotype was detected many times.

Sequences were obtained from blood. The chain couples TRBV6-5 to TRBJ2-7, with TRBD1 matching 8 bases. The clonotype was recovered from a young woman with Graves' ophthalmopathy. The CDR3 DNA is TGTGCCAGCAGTTACTCACAGCCGGGACAGGTATTCCTCGGCTACGAGCAGTACTTC. This encodes CASSYSQPGQVFLGYEQYF.